This TCR beta chain was identified during a study of T cells in Graves' hyperthyroidism and ophthalmopathy. Overall study context: Initial diagnosis, before any treatment, was when peripheral blood was collected. Study-level points and caveats: Peripheral blood also featured most of the thyroid clonotypes expanded above 0.001.

Amplified TCR beta CDR3 regions came from RNA transcripts. HTBI primers were the set used in a first-round RT-PCR of the TCR CDR3. TCRdb processed the multiplex PCR reads anew with MiXCR; each CDR3 protein has one entry. The sample holds roughly 40,000 distinct CDR3 sequences, about 50% seen once. Trimming cost V 0 bases and J 2 bases, with 12 bases left between them. Germline V gene sequence: CDR1 SGHRS, CDR2 YFSETQ. The CDR3 totals 15 residues. With respect to this clonotype: Antigen unknown.

Ophthalmopathy patients had moderate-to-severe active disease, CAS ≥3, NOSPECS ≥4, and disease duration under 3 months. Sequencing used blood. The sequence came from a man between 35 and 55 years old with Graves' ophthalmopathy. This chain connects TRBV5-1 to TRBJ2-7; possible D gene TRBD1, 6 bases. DNA for the CDR3: TGCGCCAGCAGCTTGGCCGGGACATCACCCTACGAGCAGTACTTC. Amino acid sequence: CASSLAGTSPYEQYF.